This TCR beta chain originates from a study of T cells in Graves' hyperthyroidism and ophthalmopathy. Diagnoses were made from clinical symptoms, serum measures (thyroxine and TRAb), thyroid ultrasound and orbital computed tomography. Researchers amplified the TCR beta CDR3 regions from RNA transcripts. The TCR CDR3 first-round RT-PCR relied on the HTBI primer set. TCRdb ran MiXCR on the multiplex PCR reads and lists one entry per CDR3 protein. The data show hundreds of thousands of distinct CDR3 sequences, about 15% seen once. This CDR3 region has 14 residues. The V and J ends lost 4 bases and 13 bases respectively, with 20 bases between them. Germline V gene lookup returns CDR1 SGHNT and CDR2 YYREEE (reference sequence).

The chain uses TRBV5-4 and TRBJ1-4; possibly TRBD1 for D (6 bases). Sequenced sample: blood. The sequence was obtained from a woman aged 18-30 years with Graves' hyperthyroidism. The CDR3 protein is CASSLDSKDEVLFF. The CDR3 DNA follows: TGTGCCAGCAGCCTGGACAGCAAGGATGAGGTACTGTTTTTT.